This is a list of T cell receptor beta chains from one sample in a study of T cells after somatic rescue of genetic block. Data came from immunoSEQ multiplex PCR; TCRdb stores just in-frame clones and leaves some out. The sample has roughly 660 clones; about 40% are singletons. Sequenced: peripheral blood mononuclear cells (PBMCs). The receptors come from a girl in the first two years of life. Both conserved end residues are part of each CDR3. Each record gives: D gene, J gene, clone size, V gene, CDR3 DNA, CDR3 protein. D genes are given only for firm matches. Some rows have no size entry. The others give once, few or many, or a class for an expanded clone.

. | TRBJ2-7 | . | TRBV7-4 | TGTGCCAGCAGTTTAATGAGTTACGAGCAGTACTTC | CASSLMSYEQYF
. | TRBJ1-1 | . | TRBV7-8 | TGTGCCAGCAGCCCGGGTCGAAGGGGCTTAGGCACTGAAGCTTTCTTT | CASSPGRRGLGTEAFF
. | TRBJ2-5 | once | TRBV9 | TGTGCCAGCAGCGCCCACATCTGGGGACGAGAGCAGTACTTC | CASSAHIWGREQYF
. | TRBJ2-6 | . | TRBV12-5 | TGTGCTAGTGGTAACGCTGCAGGACAAAGTCGGGCCAACGTCCTGACTTTC | CASGNAAGQSRANVLTF
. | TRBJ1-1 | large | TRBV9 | TGTGCCAGCAGCGTGGTCCTTTGGAGCACTGAAGCTTTCTTT | CASSVVLWSTEAFF
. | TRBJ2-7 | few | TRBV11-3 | TGTGCCAGCAGCTTAGCGAGGGCCTACGAGCAGTACTTC | CASSLARAYEQYF
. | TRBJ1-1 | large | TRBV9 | TGTGCCAGCAGCCCCCATGGACCTGAAGCTTTCTTT | CASSPHGPEAFF
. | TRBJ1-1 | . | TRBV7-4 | TGTGCCAGCAGCTTAAATGCGGCCCCCACTGAAGCTTTCTTT | CASSLNAAPTEAFF
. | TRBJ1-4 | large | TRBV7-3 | TGTGCCAGCAGCTTAACAGGGAATGAAAAACTGTTTTTT | CASSLTGNEKLFF
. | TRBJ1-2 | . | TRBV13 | TGTGCCAGCAGGGGATTGGGACGGATTAACTATGGCTACACCTTC | CASRGLGRINYGYTF
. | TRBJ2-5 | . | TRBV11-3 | TGCGCCAGCAGTCCGGGGCCAGGGGAGACCCAGTACTTC | CASSPGPGETQYF
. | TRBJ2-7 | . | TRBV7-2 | TGTGCCACCGCAGATTACGAGCAGTACTTC | CATADYEQYF
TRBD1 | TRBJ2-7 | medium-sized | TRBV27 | TGTGCCAGCAGCCAGGGGGCCCACGAGCAGTACTTC | CASSQGAHEQYF
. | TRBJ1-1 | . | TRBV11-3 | TGTGCCAGCAGCCGCAGGGACACTGAAGCTTTCTTT | CASSRRDTEAFF
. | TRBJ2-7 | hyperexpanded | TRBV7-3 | TGTGCCAGCAGCTTAAAGTGGGCCGGGATTGGCGAGCAGTACTTC | CASSLKWAGIGEQYF
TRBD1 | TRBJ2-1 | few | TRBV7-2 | TGTGCCAGCAGCTTATTGGTAGGGGGCCGTGAGCAGTTCTTC | CASSLLVGGREQFF
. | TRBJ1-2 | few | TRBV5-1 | TGCGCCAGCAGCTTGGCCTGGCAGGTAGCTAACTATGGCTACACCTTC | CASSLAWQVANYGYTF
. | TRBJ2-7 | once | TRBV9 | TGTGCCAGCAGCGCCCACATCTGGGGACGAGAGCAGTACTTC | CASSAHIWGREQYF
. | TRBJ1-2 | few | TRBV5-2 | TGCGCCAGCAGCACCGGGGGGCTATATGGCTACACCTTC | CASSTGGLYGYTF
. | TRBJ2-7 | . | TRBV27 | TGTGCCAGCAGCTTAAAGTGGGCCGGGATTGGCGAGCAGTACTTC | CASSLKWAGIGEQYF
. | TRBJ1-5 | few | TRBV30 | TGTGCCTGGACCCCCGATAGCAATCAGCCCCAGCATTTT | CAWTPDSNQPQHF
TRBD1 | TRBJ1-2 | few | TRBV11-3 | TGTGCCAGCAGCTTAATGGGGACAGGGTTCTATGGCTACACCTTC | CASSLMGTGFYGYTF
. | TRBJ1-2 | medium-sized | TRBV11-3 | TGTGCCAGCAGCTTAAGAGGTGGGATGCGCTATGGCTACACCTTC | CASSLRGGMRYGYTF
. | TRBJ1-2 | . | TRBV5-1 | TGCGCCAGCAGCACCGGGGGGCTATATGGCTACACCTTC | CASSTGGLYGYTF
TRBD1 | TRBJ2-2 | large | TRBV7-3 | TGTGCCAGCAGCTACCGGGACAGGGAGTTCGGGGAGCTGTTTTTT | CASSYRDREFGELFF
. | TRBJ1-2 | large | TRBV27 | TGTGCCAGCAGGGGATTGGGACGGATTAACTATGGCTACACCTTC | CASRGLGRINYGYTF
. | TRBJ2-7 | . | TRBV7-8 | TGTGCCAGCAGCTTAAACCCCGTGAGCTCCTACGAGCAGTACTTC | CASSLNPVSSYEQYF